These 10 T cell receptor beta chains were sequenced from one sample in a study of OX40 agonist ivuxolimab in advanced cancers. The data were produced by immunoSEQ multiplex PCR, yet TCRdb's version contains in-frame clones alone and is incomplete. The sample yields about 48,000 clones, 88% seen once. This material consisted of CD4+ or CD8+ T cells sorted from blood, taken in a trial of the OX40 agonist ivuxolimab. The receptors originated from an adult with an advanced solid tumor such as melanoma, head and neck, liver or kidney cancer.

The CDR3 reads CASSKIRDPGYGYTF. The CDR3 DNA follows: TGTGCCAGCAGCAAAATCCGTGATCCAGGCTATGGCTACACCTTC. The chain combines TRBV21-1 with TRBJ1-2; TRBD1 was called by the table and not checked on the DNA. TRBV21-1 constitutes a pseudogene. The CDR3 runs 15 residues.

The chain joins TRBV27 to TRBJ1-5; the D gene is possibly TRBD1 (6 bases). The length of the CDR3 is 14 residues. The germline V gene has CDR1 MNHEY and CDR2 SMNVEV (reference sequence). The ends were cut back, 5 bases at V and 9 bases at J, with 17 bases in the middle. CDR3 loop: CASSDGQFLRPQHF. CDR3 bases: TGTGCCAGCAGTGACGGACAGTTTCTTCGGCCCCAGCATTTT.

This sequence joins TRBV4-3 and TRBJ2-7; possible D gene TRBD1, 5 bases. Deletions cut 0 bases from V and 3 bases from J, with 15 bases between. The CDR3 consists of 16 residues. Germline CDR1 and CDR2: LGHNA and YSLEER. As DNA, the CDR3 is TGCGCCAGCAGCCAAGATTTCCAGGGCCCATTCTACGAGCAGTACTTC. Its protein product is CASSQDFQGPFYEQYF.

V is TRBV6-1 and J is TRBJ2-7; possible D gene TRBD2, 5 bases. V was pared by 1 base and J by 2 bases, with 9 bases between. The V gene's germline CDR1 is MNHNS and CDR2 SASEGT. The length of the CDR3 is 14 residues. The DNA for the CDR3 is TGTGCCAGCAGTGAAGAACTAGATCCCTACGAGCAGTACTTC. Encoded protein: CASSEELDPYEQYF.

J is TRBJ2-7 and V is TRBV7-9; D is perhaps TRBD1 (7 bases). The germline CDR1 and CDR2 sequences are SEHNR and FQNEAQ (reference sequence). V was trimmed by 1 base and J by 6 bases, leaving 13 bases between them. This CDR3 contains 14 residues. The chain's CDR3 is CASSLVPGGIEQYF. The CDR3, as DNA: TGTGCCAGCAGCTTAGTGCCAGGGGGGATCGAGCAGTACTTC.

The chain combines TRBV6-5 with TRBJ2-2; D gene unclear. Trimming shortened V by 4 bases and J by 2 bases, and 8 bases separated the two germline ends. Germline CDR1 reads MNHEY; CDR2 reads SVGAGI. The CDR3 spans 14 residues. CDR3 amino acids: CASSSTPNTGELFF. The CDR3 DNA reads TGTGCCAGCAGTTCGACACCCAACACCGGGGAGCTGTTTTTT.

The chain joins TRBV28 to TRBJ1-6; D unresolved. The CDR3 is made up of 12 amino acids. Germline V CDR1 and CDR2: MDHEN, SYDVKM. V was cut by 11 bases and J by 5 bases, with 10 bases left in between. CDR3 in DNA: TGTGCCGGGAAGACTAATAATTCACCCCTCCACTTT. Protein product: CAGKTNNSPLHF.

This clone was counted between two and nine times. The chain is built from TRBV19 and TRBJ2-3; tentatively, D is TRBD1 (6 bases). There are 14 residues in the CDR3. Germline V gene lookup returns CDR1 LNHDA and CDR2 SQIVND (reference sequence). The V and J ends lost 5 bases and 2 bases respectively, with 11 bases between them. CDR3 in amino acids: CASSRGGPTDTQYF. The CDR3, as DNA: TGTGCCAGTAGTCGAGGGGGTCCCACAGATACGCAGTATTTT.

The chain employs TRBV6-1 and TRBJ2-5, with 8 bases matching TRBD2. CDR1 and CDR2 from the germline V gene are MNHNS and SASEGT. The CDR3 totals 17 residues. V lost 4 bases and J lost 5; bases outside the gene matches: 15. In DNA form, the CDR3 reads TGTGCCAGCAGTGGGGGTAGGGGAGCGGGAGTAATGGAGACCCAGTACTTC. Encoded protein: CASSGGRGAGVMETQYF.

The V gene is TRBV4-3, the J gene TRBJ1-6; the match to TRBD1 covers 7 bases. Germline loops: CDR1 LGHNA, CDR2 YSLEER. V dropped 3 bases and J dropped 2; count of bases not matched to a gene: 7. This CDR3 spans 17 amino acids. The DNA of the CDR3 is TGCGCCAGCAGCCAGGCGCAGGGGGGCGCCTATAATTCACCCCTCCACTTT. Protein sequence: CASSQAQGGAYNSPLHF.